This passage covers 10 T cell receptor beta chains from one sample sequenced in a study of shared clonotypes between healthy human individuals. Method: immunoSEQ multiplex PCR; TCRdb's copy keeps in-frame clones and lacks some. In the table there are some 2.1 million clones, about 95% of which are singletons. Positive CCR7 selection of CD45RO-negative cells yielded the naive CD8 cells, and terminally differentiated effector memory CD45RA+ cells were excluded. Sequencing was done on a sample of naive CD8+ T cells sorted from blood. All receptors derive from a man aged 18-30 years in good health.

V and J are TRBV30 and TRBJ1-4; D call uncertain. The ends were cut back, 3 bases at V and 4 bases at J, with 12 bases in the middle. The V gene's germline CDR1 is GTSNPN and CDR2 SVGIG (reference sequence). The CDR3 totals 14 residues. DNA of the CDR3: TGTGCCTGGAGGTTGGGTAGCATTAATGAAAAACTGTTTTTT. Protein product: CAWRLGSINEKLFF.

This sequence joins TRBV19 and TRBJ2-7; tentatively, D is TRBD1 (5 bases). Germline V lookup: CDR1 LNHDA, CDR2 SQIVND (reference sequence). V lost 7 bases to trimming and J lost 3 bases, with 16 bases between them. This CDR3 contains 14 residues. CDR3 in DNA: TGTGCCAGTAAGGCCGGGCAGGGTGACTACGAGCAGTACTTC. It specifies CASKAGQGDYEQYF.

The V and J genes are TRBV6-5 and TRBJ2-7; a possible D gene is TRBD2 (6 bases). Trimming took off 5 bases at V and 6 bases at J, with 20 bases between the two ends. The V gene's germline CDR1 is MNHEY and CDR2 SVGAGI. The CDR3 has 15 residues. CDR3 protein: CASSLSVTSSPEQYF. The CDR3 nucleotides read TGTGCCAGCAGTCTCTCAGTGACTAGTTCCCCCGAGCAGTACTTC.

The chain is built from TRBV19 and TRBJ2-7; D not resolved. CDR1 is LNHDA, CDR2 SQIVND, per germline (reference sequence). Trimming took 3 bases from V and 3 from J, leaving 6 bases between them. The CDR3 sequence is 12 residues long. CDR3 in amino acids: CASSINGYEQYF. CDR3 DNA sequence: TGTGCCAGTAGTATTAACGGCTACGAGCAGTACTTC.

This clone has a single count. This rearrangement joins TRBV29-1 to TRBJ2-3; no clear D gene. The CDR3 runs 15 residues. Germline V CDR1 and CDR2: SQVTM, ANQGSEA. V lost 6 bases, J lost 0 bases, and 16 bases lay in between. The CDR3: CSVAAGESSTDTQYF. CDR3 nucleotides: TGCAGCGTGGCCGCTGGAGAGTCTAGCACAGATACGCAGTATTTT.

The rearrangement links TRBV2 to TRBJ2-1; 15 nucleotides align to TRBD2. V shed 4 bases and J 8 bases; nucleotides not matched to a gene: 6. The germline gives CDR1 SNHLY, CDR2 FYNNEI. The CDR3 totals 16 residues. The CDR3 here is CASSGTSGRVIDEQFF. For the CDR3, the DNA is TGTGCCAGCAGTGGGACTAGCGGGAGGGTTATAGATGAGCAGTTCTTC.

J is TRBJ1-5 and V is TRBV2, with TRBD1 as a possible D gene (5 bases). Trimming took 4 bases from V and 1 from J, leaving 8 bases between them. This CDR3 region has 14 residues. CDR1 and CDR2 from the germline V gene are SNHLY and FYNNEI. The CDR3 reads CASSGQGSNQPQHF. The CDR3 bases are TGTGCCAGCAGTGGGCAGGGAAGCAATCAGCCCCAGCATTTT.

The chain carries TRBV5-4 and TRBJ2-7, with unresolved D. The CDR3 is made up of 12 amino acids. CDR1 is SGHNT, CDR2 YYREEE, per germline (reference sequence). The V and J ends lost 3 bases and 5 bases respectively, with 9 bases between them. Here the CDR3 DNA reads TGTGCCAGCAGCTCAGATGGCGACGAGCAGTACTTC. Protein product: CASSSDGDEQYF.

The chain uses TRBV7-9 and TRBJ1-5; no clear D gene. This CDR3 region has 14 residues. Looked up from germline, CDR1 is SEHNR and CDR2 is FQNEAQ (reference sequence). Trimming took 2 bases from V and 1 from J, leaving 6 bases between them. The chain's CDR3 is CASSLMASNQPQHF. The CDR3 nucleotides are TGTGCCAGCAGCTTAATGGCAAGCAATCAGCCCCAGCATTTT.

This chain uses TRBV7-9 with TRBJ2-7; tentatively, D is TRBD1 (6 bases). From germline, CDR1 is SEHNR and CDR2 FQNEAQ (reference sequence). This CDR3 is 15 amino acids long. V gave up 4 bases and J gave up 3 bases, with 16 bases separating them. The CDR3 here is CASSSPQGLYYEQYF. The DNA for the CDR3 is TGTGCCAGCAGCTCACCACAGGGTCTCTACTACGAGCAGTACTTC.